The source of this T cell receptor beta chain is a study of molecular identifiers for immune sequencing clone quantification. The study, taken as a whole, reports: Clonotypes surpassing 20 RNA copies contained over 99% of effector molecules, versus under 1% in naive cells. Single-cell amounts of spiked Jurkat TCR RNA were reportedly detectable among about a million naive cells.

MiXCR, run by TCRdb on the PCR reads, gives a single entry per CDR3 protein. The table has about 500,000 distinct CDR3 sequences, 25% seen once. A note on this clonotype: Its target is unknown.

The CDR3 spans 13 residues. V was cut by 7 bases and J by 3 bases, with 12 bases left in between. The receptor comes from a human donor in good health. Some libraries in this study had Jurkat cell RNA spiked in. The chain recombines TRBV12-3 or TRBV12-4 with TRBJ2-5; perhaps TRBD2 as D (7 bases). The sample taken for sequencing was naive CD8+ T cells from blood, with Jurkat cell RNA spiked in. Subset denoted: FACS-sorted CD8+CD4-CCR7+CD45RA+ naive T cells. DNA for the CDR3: TGTGCCAGCACTACAGGGAGGGAAGAGACCCAGTACTTC. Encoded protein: CASTTGREETQYF.